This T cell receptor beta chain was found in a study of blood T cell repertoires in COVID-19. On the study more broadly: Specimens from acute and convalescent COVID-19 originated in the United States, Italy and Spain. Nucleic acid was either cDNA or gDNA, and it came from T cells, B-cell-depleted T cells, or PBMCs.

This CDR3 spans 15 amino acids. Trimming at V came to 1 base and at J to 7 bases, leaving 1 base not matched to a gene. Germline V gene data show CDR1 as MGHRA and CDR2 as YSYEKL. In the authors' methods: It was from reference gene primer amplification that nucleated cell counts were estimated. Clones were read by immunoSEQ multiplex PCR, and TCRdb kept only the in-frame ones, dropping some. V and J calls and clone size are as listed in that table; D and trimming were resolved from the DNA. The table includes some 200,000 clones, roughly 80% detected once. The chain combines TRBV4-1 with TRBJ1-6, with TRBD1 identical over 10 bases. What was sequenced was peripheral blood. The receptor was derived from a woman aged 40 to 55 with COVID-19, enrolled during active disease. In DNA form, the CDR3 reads TGCGCCAGCAGCCAAGGACAGGGGGCAAATTCACCCCTCCACTTT. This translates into CASSQGQGANSPLHF.